This TCR beta chain was observed in a study of radiation and T cells in renal cell carcinoma. For the study at large: Nephrectomy followed 15 Gy stereotactic body radiation by 4 weeks.

TCRdb's copy holds only in-frame clones and misses some; the assay was immunoSEQ multiplex PCR. Among just under 80,000 clones listed, just over 85% were seen once. Turning to this clone: Its antigen is unidentified.

CDR1 and CDR2 from the germline V gene are SQVTM and ANQGSEA. CDR3 length: 13 residues. V lost 0 bases, J lost 6 bases, and 10 bases lay in between. Described time point: blood 2 weeks post-SBRT. Treatment meaning: 15 Gy SBRT to primary tumor, nephrectomy 4 weeks later. Clear cell pathology was present in this patient's renal cell carcinoma. The study's findings and limits: From baseline, blood top tumor clonotypes peaked at 2 weeks post-radiation. Without pretreatment biopsies, baseline tumor clonotype presence was undetermined.

The TCR originated in a woman between 45 and 60 years old with renal cell carcinoma. The sample consisted of blood, taken from a patient whose treatment included radiotherapy and nephrectomy. The rearrangement uses TRBV29-1 and TRBJ2-3; D call uncertain. CDR3 region: CSVEEFAGDTQYF. DNA of the CDR3: TGCAGCGTTGAAGAATTTGCCGGGGATACGCAGTATTTT.